Shown below are 9 T cell receptor beta chains from a single sample sequenced in a study of blood T cell repertoires in COVID-19 (dated by TCRdb to the early 2020s). Libraries were prepared through the immunoSEQ multiplex PCR assay. In TCRdb, the immuneACCESS table is reduced to in-frame sequences with V and J assigned. These tables do not hold every clone; where another copy was compared, an unresolved V gene accounts for under half, and the others remain unexplained. This sample holds about 70,000 clones; around 85% were observed only once. The ten largest clonotypes hold 9.5% to 15% of the sample. Sample: peripheral blood. These receptors were taken from a human donor in a cohort sampled during active COVID-19.

V is TRBV5-5 and J is TRBJ2-7; D is perhaps TRBD2 (5 bases). The CDR3 runs to 15 residues. The V end was cut by 2 bases, the J end by 5 bases, with 17 bases between. Germline V gives CDR1 SGHKS, CDR2 YYEKEE (reference sequence). CDR3 DNA sequence: TGTGCCAGCAGCTTCGAAGGGAGTGGGTGGCACGAGCAGTACTTC. This translates into CASSFEGSGWHEQYF.

The DNA for the CDR3 is TGTGCCACCAAACAAGGGACAGGGGTGTCAGATACGCAGTATTTT. It is translated as CATKQGTGVSDTQYF. The chain links TRBV5-4 to TRBJ2-3, with 10 bases that match TRBD1. The CDR3 covers 15 residues. J lost 4 bases, V lost 9 bases, and 11 bases had no gene match. Germline-derived CDR1 and CDR2 are SGHNT and YYREEE (reference sequence).

The V gene is TRBV12-5, the J gene TRBJ2-3; D is perhaps TRBD1 (6 bases). This CDR3 has 15 residues. V was shortened by 1 base and J by 4 bases, with 12 bases between the two germline ends. Germline assignment: CDR1 LGHNT and CDR2 FRNRAP. The CDR3, as DNA: TGTGCTAGTGGTTTGGGGCTCAAGGGGGCAGATACGCAGTATTTT. This translates into CASGLGLKGADTQYF.

The J gene is TRBJ1-3, the V gene TRBV5-1; 9 nucleotides align to TRBD1. Germline V gene lookup returns CDR1 SGHRS and CDR2 YFSETQ. V trimming: 5 bases; J trimming: 4 bases; junction bases outside the gene matches: 4. The CDR3 sequence is 14 residues long. The CDR3 nucleotides are TGCGCCAGCAGTACAGGGGGCTCGGGAAACACCATATATTTT. This sequence encodes CASSTGGSGNTIYF.

The V and J genes are TRBV18 and TRBJ1-1, with 11 bases identical to TRBD1. In germline, CDR1 is KGHSH, CDR2 LQKENI. Trimming at V came to 0 bases and at J to 4 bases, leaving 1 base not matched to a gene. The CDR3 length is 15 residues. The CDR3 here is CASSPPGQGATEAFF. As DNA, the CDR3 is TGTGCCAGCTCACCACCCGGACAGGGGGCCACTGAAGCTTTCTTT.

This clone was observed a few times. The V call is TRBV5-4, the J call TRBJ2-6, with 7 bases that match TRBD1. The germline CDR1 and CDR2 sequences are SGHNT and YYREEE (reference sequence). This CDR3 comprises 16 residues. The V segment lost 4 bases and the J segment 0 bases; nucleotides outside the gene matches: 4. As DNA, the CDR3 is TGTGCCAGCAGCACCGGACAGGACTCTGGGGCCAACGTCCTGACTTTC. Protein sequence: CASSTGQDSGANVLTF.

V and J are TRBV30 and TRBJ2-7, with 8 bases lining up with TRBD2. J was trimmed by 4 bases and V by 3 bases; bases with no gene match: 8. The CDR3 runs 14 residues. Germline CDR1 GTSNPN, CDR2 SVGIG (reference sequence). The CDR3 DNA sequence: TGTGCCTGGAGCCCCCCTAGCGGGTTTTACGAGCAGTACTTC. It encodes CAWSPPSGFYEQYF.

The chain combines TRBV24-1 with TRBJ2-3; 7 bases match TRBD1. V lost 3 bases, J lost 7 bases, and 15 bases stayed unmatched. Germline CDR1 and CDR2: KGHDR and SFDVKD. This CDR3 region has 17 residues. For the CDR3, the DNA is TGTGCCACCAGTGATCCTACGAATGGACAGGAACTGAATACGCAGTATTTT. Translated: CATSDPTNGQELNTQYF.

The CDR3 spells CASSRRTLSSTDTQYF. CDR3 in DNA: TGTGCCAGCAGCCGAAGGACTCTTTCTAGCACAGATACGCAGTATTTT. The rearrangement joins TRBV14 to TRBJ2-3; tentatively, D is TRBD2 (5 bases). Trimming removed 4 bases from V and 0 bases from J, with 14 bases in between. Per germline, CDR1 SGHDN and CDR2 FVKESK. The CDR3 runs 16 residues.